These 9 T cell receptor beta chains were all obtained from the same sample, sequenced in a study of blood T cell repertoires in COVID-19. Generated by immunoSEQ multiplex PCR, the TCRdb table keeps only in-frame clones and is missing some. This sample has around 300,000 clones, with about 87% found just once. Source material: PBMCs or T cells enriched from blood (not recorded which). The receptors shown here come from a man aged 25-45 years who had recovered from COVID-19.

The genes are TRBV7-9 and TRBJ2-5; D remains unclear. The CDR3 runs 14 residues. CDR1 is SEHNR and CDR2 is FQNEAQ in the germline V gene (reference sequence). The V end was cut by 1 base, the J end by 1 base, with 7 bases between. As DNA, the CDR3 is TGTGCCAGCAGCTTAGTGACAAGCCAAGAGACCCAGTACTTC. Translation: CASSLVTSQETQYF.

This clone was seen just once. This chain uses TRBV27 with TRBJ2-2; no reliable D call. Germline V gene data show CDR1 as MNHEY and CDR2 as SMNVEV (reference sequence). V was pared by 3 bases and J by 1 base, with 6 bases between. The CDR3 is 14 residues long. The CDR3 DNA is TGTGCCAGCAGTTTTGGCAGGAACACCGGGGAGCTGTTTTTT. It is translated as CASSFGRNTGELFF.

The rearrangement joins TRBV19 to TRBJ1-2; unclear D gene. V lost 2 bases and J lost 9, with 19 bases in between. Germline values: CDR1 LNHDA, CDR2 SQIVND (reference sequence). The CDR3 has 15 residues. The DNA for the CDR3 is TGTGCCAGTAGTATATCGGTGGGCAGTGCTATTAGCTACACCTTC. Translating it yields CASSISVGSAISYTF.

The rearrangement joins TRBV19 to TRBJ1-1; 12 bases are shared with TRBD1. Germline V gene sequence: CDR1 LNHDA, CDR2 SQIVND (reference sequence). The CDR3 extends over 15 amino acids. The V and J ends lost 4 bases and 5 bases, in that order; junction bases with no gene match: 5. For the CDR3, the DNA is TGTGCCAGTAGTACCCGGGACAGGGGGCAAACTGAAGCTTTCTTT. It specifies CASSTRDRGQTEAFF.

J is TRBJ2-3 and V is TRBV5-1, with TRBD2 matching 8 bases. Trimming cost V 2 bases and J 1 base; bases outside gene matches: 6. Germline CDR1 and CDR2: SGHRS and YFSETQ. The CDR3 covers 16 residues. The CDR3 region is CASSLKLAAGTDTQYF. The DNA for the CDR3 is TGCGCCAGCAGCTTAAAACTAGCGGCGGGCACAGATACGCAGTATTTT.

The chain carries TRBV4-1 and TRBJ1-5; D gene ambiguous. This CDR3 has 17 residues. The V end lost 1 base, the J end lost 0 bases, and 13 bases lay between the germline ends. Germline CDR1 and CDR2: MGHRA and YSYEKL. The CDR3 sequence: CASSQVFTIPSNQPQHF. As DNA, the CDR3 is TGCGCCAGCAGCCAAGTTTTCACTATTCCTAGCAATCAGCCCCAGCATTTT.

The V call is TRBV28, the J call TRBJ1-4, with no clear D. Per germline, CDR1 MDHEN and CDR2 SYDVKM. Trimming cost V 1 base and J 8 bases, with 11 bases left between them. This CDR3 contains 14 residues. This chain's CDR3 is CASSLSGDSEKLFF. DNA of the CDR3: TGTGCCAGCAGTTTATCGGGAGATAGCGAAAAACTGTTTTTT.

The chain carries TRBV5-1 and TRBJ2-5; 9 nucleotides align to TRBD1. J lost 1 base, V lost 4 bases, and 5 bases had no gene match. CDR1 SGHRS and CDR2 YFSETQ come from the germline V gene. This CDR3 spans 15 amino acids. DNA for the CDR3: TGCGCCAGCAGCGACGGACAGGGGCCCCAAGAGACCCAGTACTTC. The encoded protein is CASSDGQGPQETQYF.

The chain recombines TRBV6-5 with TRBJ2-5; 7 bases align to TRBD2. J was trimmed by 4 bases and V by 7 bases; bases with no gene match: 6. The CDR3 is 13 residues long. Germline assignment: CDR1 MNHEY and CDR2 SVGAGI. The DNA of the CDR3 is TGTGCCAGCAACGGGGGGTTGGGAGAGACCCAGTACTTC. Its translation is CASNGGLGETQYF.